This T cell receptor (beta chain) is from a study of Ad26.COV2.S vaccination and SARS-CoV-2 variants. Documented treatment: some 19 received Ad26.COV2.S at low or high dose, single or two shots; 5 received placebo; per-sample allocation not given. It was on day 63 after the first vaccine or placebo injection that samples were taken. Germline V gene sequence: CDR1 MDHEN, CDR2 SYDVKM. The germline V and J ends were trimmed by 2 bases and 0 bases, with 5 bases remaining between them. This CDR3 spans 14 amino acids. Generated by immunoSEQ multiplex PCR, the TCRdb table keeps only in-frame clones and is missing some. This table holds 380,000 or so clones, 86% found once. This clone was seen only once.

The source of this sequence is a person between 18 and 65 years old who received the Ad26.COV2.S COVID-19 vaccine or a placebo. The starting material was peripheral blood, obtained in a trial of Ad26.COV2.S vaccine versus placebo. This sequence joins TRBV28 and TRBJ1-3; no firm D call. The CDR3: CASSLSGSGNTIYF. Written as DNA, the CDR3 is TGTGCCAGCAGTTTAAGTGGCTCTGGAAACACCATATATTTT.